A selection of T cell receptor beta chains follows, all from one sample in a study of T cells and Merkel cell carcinoma outcomes. Some clones are missing from TCRdb's copy, which holds only in-frame ones; the method was immunoSEQ multiplex PCR. The sample has about 6,700 clones, less than 95% seen once. The sample consisted of tumor tissue from Merkel cell carcinoma. The origin of the receptors is a human donor with Merkel cell carcinoma. The CDR3 runs from the conserved cysteine through the conserved F or W. A D gene is named only where the DNA matches it firmly. Expanded clones are given a class, and other clones once, few, many or no size at all.

D	J	size	length	V	CDR3	DNA
-	TRBJ1-6	-	13	TRBV6-6	CASNLDRDSPLHF	TGTGCCAGCAATTTAGATAGGGATTCACCCCTCCACTTT
TRBD2	TRBJ2-7	-	17	TRBV7-2	CASSLESGSGGYYEQYF	TGTGCCAGCAGCTTAGAAAGTGGTAGCGGGGGGTACTACGAGCAGTACTTC
TRBD2	TRBJ2-2	-	15	TRBV5-1	CASSLSPGGTGELFF	TGCGCCAGCAGCTTGTCTCCGGGGGGCACCGGGGAGCTGTTTTTT
-	TRBJ2-1	-	13	TRBV7-2	CASSFGGQDEQFF	TGTGCCAGCAGCTTCGGGGGGCAGGATGAGCAGTTCTTC
TRBD1	TRBJ2-7	-	13	TRBV10-3	CAISPGTGYEQYF	TGTGCCATCAGTCCCGGGACAGGTTACGAGCAGTACTTC
TRBD1	TRBJ2-5	-	14	TRBV5-1	CASSLRTGPETQYF	TGCGCCAGCAGCCTTAGGACAGGGCCAGAGACCCAGTACTTC
-	TRBJ2-1	-	13	TRBV19	CASSRRDYNEQFF	TGTGCCAGTAGTAGAAGGGACTACAATGAGCAGTTCTTC
-	TRBJ2-3	-	15	TRBV29-1	CSVRQGPRGTDTQYF	TGCAGCGTTCGGCAGGGGCCGCGGGGCACAGATACGCAGTATTTT
-	TRBJ2-3	-	17	TRBV5-4	CASSLGPLSGTANTQYF	TGTGCCAGCAGCTTGGGGCCGTTGTCGGGGACCGCCAACACGCAGTATTTT
TRBD1	TRBJ2-3	-	14	TRBV29-1	CSVPSQGGSNTQYF	TGCAGCGTTCCCAGCCAAGGGGGCTCGAATACGCAGTATTTT
TRBD2	TRBJ2-1	-	15	TRBV18	CATKEGRGGRNEQFF	TGTGCCACCAAGGAGGGCCGGGGGGGACGAAATGAGCAGTTCTTC
-	TRBJ1-2	-	13	TRBV19	CASNPRGGNGYTF	TGTGCCAGTAACCCCAGAGGGGGTAATGGCTACACCTTC
TRBD2	TRBJ2-1	-	15	TRBV10-3	CAIRQLAGGPHEQFF	TGTGCCATCAGGCAACTAGCGGGGGGGCCCCATGAGCAGTTCTTC
-	TRBJ2-2	-	15	TRBV6-5	CASSTLEGSTGELFF	TGTGCCAGCAGCACTCTGGAGGGAAGCACCGGGGAGCTGTTTTTT
TRBD2	TRBJ2-7	-	12	TRBV9	CAMSSGHDEQYF	TGTGCCATGTCTAGCGGGCACGACGAGCAGTACTTC
TRBD2	TRBJ2-3	-	15	TRBV7-9	CASSLLSGGTDTQYF	TGTGCCAGCAGCTTACTTAGCGGGGGCACAGATACGCAGTATTTT
-	TRBJ2-4	-	15	TRBV19	CASSILGMAKNIQYF	TGTGCCAGTAGTATTCTGGGTATGGCCAAAAACATTCAGTACTTC
-	TRBJ1-1	-	11	TRBV6-9	CASSQGREAFF	TGTGCCAGCAGTCAGGGACGTGAAGCTTTCTTT
-	TRBJ1-1	-	19	TRBV4-3	CASSQEIGVGGSPNTEAFF	TGCGCCAGCAGCCAAGAAATCGGAGTGGGGGGATCACCGAACACTGAAGCTTTCTTT
TRBD2	TRBJ2-3	few	15	TRBV7-2	CASSLLAASTDTQYF	TGTGCCAGCAGCTTACTAGCGGCTAGCACAGATACGCAGTATTTT
-	TRBJ2-3	-	16	TRBV11-2	CASSPNSSPSTDTQYF	TGTGCCAGCAGCCCCAACTCGTCCCCTAGCACAGATACGCAGTATTTT
-	TRBJ1-1	-	12	TRBV6-6	CASKQGWTEAFF	TGTGCCAGCAAACAGGGCTGGACTGAAGCTTTCTTT
TRBD1	TRBJ2-2	-	15	TRBV7-3	CASSRDRGDTGELFF	TGTGCCAGCAGCCGGGACAGGGGGGACACCGGGGAGCTGTTTTTT
-	TRBJ1-4	-	15	TRBV27	CASRPYNNKEEKLFF	TGTGCCAGCAGACCCTACAACAATAAGGAGGAAAAACTGTTTTTT
-	TRBJ2-1	-	17	TRBV23-1	CASSQQLLAATYNEQFF	TGCGCCAGCAGTCAACAACTCCTGGCGGCGACCTACAATGAGCAGTTCTTC
-	TRBJ1-1	-	11	TRBV30	CAWSVNGEAFF	TGTGCCTGGAGTGTAAACGGGGAAGCTTTCTTT
-	TRBJ2-3	-	16	TRBV19	CASSIASGAVTDTQYF	TGTGCCAGTAGTATAGCGAGCGGAGCGGTCACAGATACGCAGTATTTT
-	TRBJ1-5	-	15	TRBV6-6	CASSSGQNQGQPQHF	TGTGCCAGCAGTTCCGGACAGAACCAGGGGCAGCCCCAGCATTTT
-	TRBJ2-6	-	16	TRBV15	CATSRGGVSGANVLTF	TGTGCCACCAGCAGGGGCGGGGTCTCTGGGGCCAACGTCCTGACTTTC
TRBD2	TRBJ2-5	-	15	TRBV2	CASSAGSGLQETQYF	TGTGCCAGCAGTGCAGGTAGCGGGCTTCAAGAGACCCAGTACTTC
TRBD1	TRBJ1-2	few	14	TRBV6-6	CASSYQGANSGYTF	TGTGCCAGCAGTTACCAGGGGGCGAATAGTGGCTACACCTTC
-	TRBJ1-2	-	13	TRBV6-5	CASSYRAPHGYTF	TGTGCCAGCAGTTACAGGGCTCCACATGGCTACACCTTC
TRBD1	TRBJ2-5	-	16	TRBV6-5	CASSYVGQGNQETQYF	TGTGCCAGCAGTTACGTCGGACAGGGAAACCAAGAGACCCAGTACTTC
-	TRBJ1-2	-	13	TRBV5-1	CASSSPNRYGYTF	TGCGCCAGCAGCTCTCCTAACAGATATGGCTACACCTTC
-	TRBJ1-1	-	15	TRBV7-2	CASSSGDWRNTEAFF	TGTGCCAGCAGCTCGGGGGATTGGCGGAACACTGAAGCTTTCTTT
-	TRBJ1-2	-	15	TRBV27	CASSLAGFKFDGYTF	TGTGCCAGCAGTTTGGCCGGGTTCAAATTCGATGGCTACACCTTC
-	TRBJ2-1	-	15	TRBV4-1	CASSLWQGRHNEQFF	TGCGCCAGCAGCCTCTGGCAGGGGCGACACAATGAGCAGTTCTTC
-	TRBJ2-3	-	13	TRBV5-1	CASSLDESGAQYF	TGCGCCAGCAGCTTGGATGAATCGGGCGCGCAGTATTTT
TRBD2	TRBJ2-5	-	17	TRBV7-2	CASSPSRLAGYPETQYF	TGTGCCAGCAGCCCTTCGCGACTAGCGGGGTATCCAGAGACCCAGTACTTC
TRBD1	TRBJ1-2	once	15	TRBV9	CASSVDETGNYGYTF	TGTGCCAGCAGCGTAGACGAGACAGGGAACTATGGCTACACCTTC
TRBD1	TRBJ2-2	-	15	TRBV4-1	CASSYGTGDTGELFF	TGCGCCAGCAGTTACGGGACAGGGGACACCGGGGAGCTGTTTTTT
TRBD1	TRBJ1-4	-	15	TRBV18	CASSPGQGHNEKLFF	TGTGCCAGCTCACCCGGACAGGGTCATAATGAAAAACTGTTTTTT
-	TRBJ2-3	-	14	TRBV7-8	CASSPGLLGDTQYF	TGTGCCAGCAGCCCCGGACTCCTGGGGGATACGCAGTATTTT
-	TRBJ1-1	-	14	TRBV27	CASSYLTGGTEAFF	TGTGCCAGCAGTTATCTAACGGGGGGGACTGAAGCTTTCTTT
-	TRBJ1-1	-	11	TRBV6-1	CASGLTGEAFF	TGTGCCAGTGGGTTAACAGGGGAAGCTTTCTTT
TRBD2	TRBJ2-2	-	15	TRBV7-3	CASRIAGGDTGELFF	TGTGCCAGCAGGATAGCGGGGGGCGACACCGGGGAGCTGTTTTTT
-	TRBJ2-4	-	16	TRBV5-5	CASSLGAGLAKNIQYF	TGTGCCAGCAGCTTGGGGGCAGGTCTAGCCAAAAACATTCAGTACTTC
-	TRBJ1-4	once	15	TRBV27	CASRPLAKGREKLFF	TGTGCCAGCAGACCTTTGGCCAAGGGGCGCGAAAAACTGTTTTTT
-	TRBJ1-2	-	13	TRBV5-1	CASSAKAAIGYTF	TGCGCCAGCAGCGCAAAGGCAGCCATTGGCTACACCTTC
-	TRBJ2-3	-	12	TRBV29-1	CSVEGSTDTQYF	TGCAGCGTTGAGGGCAGCACAGATACGCAGTATTTT
-	TRBJ2-3	-	15	TRBV19	CASSTDVPGTDTQYF	TGTGCCAGTAGTACCGACGTCCCTGGCACAGATACGCAGTATTTT
-	TRBJ1-5	-	13	TRBV6-5	CASSPTPNQPQHF	TGTGCCAGCAGTCCAACCCCTAATCAGCCCCAGCATTTT
-	TRBJ2-1	once	15	TRBV5-1	CASSLKGGDLNEQFF	TGCGCCAGCAGCTTGAAGGGGGGGGATTTGAATGAGCAGTTCTTC
-	TRBJ1-1	-	16	TRBV27	CASSLRDSRGNTEAFF	TGTGCCAGCAGTTTACGTGACAGCCGGGGCAACACTGAAGCTTTCTTT
-	TRBJ2-5	-	12	TRBV5-1	CASSLAGETQYF	TGCGCCAGCAGCTTGGCCGGGGAGACCCAGTACTTC
-	TRBJ1-1	-	14	TRBV28	CASSPRWGGPEAFF	TGTGCCAGCAGTCCCCGTTGGGGGGGCCCTGAAGCTTTCTTT
-	TRBJ1-4	-	16	TRBV5-1	CASSLEGRGRSEKLFF	TGCGCCAGCAGCTTGGAGGGCAGGGGTAGGTCCGAAAAACTGTTTTTT
TRBD1	TRBJ1-2	few	15	TRBV5-4	CASSIAGDRGYGYTF	TGTGCCAGCAGCATTGCCGGAGACAGGGGTTATGGCTACACCTTC
-	TRBJ1-2	-	13	TRBV19	CASSPTDRPGYTF	TGTGCCAGTAGTCCGACCGATCGGCCTGGCTACACCTTC